One and the same sample provided the 4 T cell receptor beta chains below, sequenced in a study of blood T cell repertoires in COVID-19. The method was immunoSEQ multiplex PCR; TCRdb's version includes in-frame clones alone and lacks a portion of them. The table has over 250,000 clones, 89% seen once; the top ten hold under 2.5%. Sample: PBMCs or T cells enriched from blood (not recorded which). These receptors all come from a woman aged 60-75 years who had recovered from COVID-19.

This rearrangement joins TRBV6-6 to TRBJ1-2; D ambiguous. V lost 5 bases, J lost 3 bases, and 10 bases lay in between. CDR1 and CDR2 (germline): MNHNY, SVGAGI (reference sequence). This CDR3 region has 13 residues. CDR3 residues: CASSPGKDYGYTF. Written as DNA, the CDR3 is TGTGCCAGCAGTCCCGGGAAGGACTATGGCTACACCTTC.

The chain uses TRBV28 and TRBJ1-5; D perhaps matches TRBD1 (5 bases). Trimming left V 6 bases short and J 4 bases short, with 13 bases between. The CDR3 runs 14 residues. Germline loops: CDR1 MDHEN, CDR2 SYDVKM. CDR3 sequence: CASRSRGGNQPQHF. The CDR3 DNA follows: TGTGCCAGCAGATCCCGCGGGGGGAATCAGCCCCAGCATTTT. The full variable domain, in which reference TRBV28 and TRBJ1-5 provide the parts outside the CDR3, is DVKVTQSSRYLVKRTGEKVFLECVQDMDHENMFWYRQDPGLGLRLIYFSYDVKMKEKGDIPEGYSVSREKKERFSLILESASTNQTSMYLCASRSRGGNQPQHFGDGTRLSIL.

The chain combines TRBV5-1 with TRBJ1-3, with D perhaps TRBD1 (5 bases). Trimming removed 4 bases at V and 0 bases at J, with 11 bases between. The CDR3 length is 15 residues. Germline values: CDR1 SGHRS, CDR2 YFSETQ. CDR3 residues: CASSPGLSSGNTIYF. CDR3 DNA: TGCGCCAGCAGCCCGGGACTTTCCTCTGGAAACACCATATATTTT. The full variable domain, with the rest looked up from reference TRBV5-1 and TRBJ1-3, is KAGVTQTPRYLIKTRGQQVTLSCSPISGHRSVSWYQQTPGQGLQFLFEYFSETQRNKGNFPGRFSGRQFSNSRSEMNVSTLELGDSALYLCASSPGLSSGNTIYFGEGSWLTVV.

The chain recombines TRBV4-1 with TRBJ1-3, with D possibly being TRBD1 (5 bases). Between the trimmed V and J ends, which lost 4 bases and 0 bases, there was a span of 10 bases. CDR3 length equals 15 residues. Germline V gene sequence: CDR1 MGHRA, CDR2 YSYEKL. The CDR3 bases are TGCGCCAGCAGCCTTATTGACAGCTCTGGAAACACCATATATTTT. This translates into CASSLIDSSGNTIYF.